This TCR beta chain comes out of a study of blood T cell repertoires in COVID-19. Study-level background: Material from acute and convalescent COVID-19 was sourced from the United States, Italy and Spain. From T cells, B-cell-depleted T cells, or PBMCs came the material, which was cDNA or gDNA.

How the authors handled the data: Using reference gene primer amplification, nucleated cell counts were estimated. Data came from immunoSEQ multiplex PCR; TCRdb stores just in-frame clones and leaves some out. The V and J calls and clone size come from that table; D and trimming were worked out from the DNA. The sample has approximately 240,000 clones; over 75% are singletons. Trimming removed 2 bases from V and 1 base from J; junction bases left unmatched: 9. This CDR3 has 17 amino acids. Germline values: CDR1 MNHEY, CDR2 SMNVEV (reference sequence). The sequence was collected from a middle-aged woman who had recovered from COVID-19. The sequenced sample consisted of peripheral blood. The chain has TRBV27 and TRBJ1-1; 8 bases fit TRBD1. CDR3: CASSLLGQGSTNTEAFF. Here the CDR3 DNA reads TGTGCCAGCAGTTTACTCGGACAGGGATCGACGAACACTGAAGCTTTCTTT.